This T cell receptor beta chain was found in a study of blood T cell repertoires in COVID-19. Only in-frame clones appear in the TCRdb table, and some are missing; sequencing was by immunoSEQ multiplex PCR. The sample contains over 200,000 clones, around 85% of which appear only once. Sequencing input: peripheral blood. The source of this sequence is a human donor in a cohort sampled during active COVID-19.

CDR3 residues: CASKLHSGANVLTF. CDR3 DNA: TGTGCCAGCAAACTGCACTCTGGGGCCAACGTCCTGACTTTC. The V and J genes are TRBV27 and TRBJ2-6; D is unresolved. V gave up 7 bases and J gave up 0 bases, with 7 bases separating them. Looked up from germline, CDR1 is MNHEY and CDR2 is SMNVEV (reference sequence). The CDR3 has 14 amino acids. Full variable domain (missing parts from reference TRBV27 and TRBJ2-6): EAQVTQNPRYLITVTGKKLTVTCSQNMNHEYMSWYRQDPGLGLRQIYYSMNVEVTDKGDVPEGYKVSRKEKRNFPLILESPSPNQTSLYFCASKLHSGANVLTFGAGSRLTVL.